Each of the 10 T cell receptor beta chains below was sequenced from the same sample in a study of post-analysis software for immune sequencing data. General study findings and limits: Relative to controls, patients had about 5 TRBV segments at higher frequency, with TRBV5-6, TRBV5-1 and TRBV20-1 among these.

Their antigen targets remain unknown. TCR beta cDNA libraries included unique molecular identifiers. TCRdb re-called the PCR reads with MiXCR, one entry per CDR3 protein. Of roughly 800,000 distinct CDR3 sequences listed, around 27% are singletons. The sample taken for sequencing was blood. These receptors all come from a girl between 10 and 17 years old with multiple sclerosis.

In this sample, this clonotype turned up a few times. The chain combines TRBV6-2 or TRBV6-3 with TRBJ2-1; D is ambiguous. Germline V gives CDR1 MNHEY, CDR2 SVGEGT. The ends were cut back, 2 bases at V and 10 bases at J, with 15 bases in the middle. The CDR3 covers 14 residues. CDR3 nucleotide sequence: TGTGCCAGCAGTTACCACCAAACCCTGGGGGAGCAGTTCTTC. Its protein is CASSYHQTLGEQFF.

The count of this clonotype is one. The chain is built from TRBV15 and TRBJ1-5; D ambiguous. CDR3 length: 16 amino acids. Germline values: CDR1 LNHNV, CDR2 YYDKDF (reference sequence). Between the trimmed V and J ends, which lost 5 bases and 3 bases, there was a span of 17 bases. As DNA, the CDR3 is TGTGCCACCAGCGCGAGAGGACTGAGCACCAATCAGCCCCAGCATTTT. Residues: CATSARGLSTNQPQHF.

This clonotype showed up just a few times. The chain recombines TRBV7-2 with TRBJ2-1; the match to TRBD2 covers 8 bases. Germline V gene sequence: CDR1 SGHTA, CDR2 FQGNSA. The CDR3 runs to 16 residues. V lost 5 bases to trimming and J lost 1 base; unmatched junction nucleotides: 7. The CDR3 DNA reads TGTGCCAGCAGCGGTCCGAGCGGGGGTTCCTACAATGAGCAGTTCTTC. It encodes CASSGPSGGSYNEQFF.

This clonotype came up many times. The J gene is TRBJ2-1, the V gene TRBV29-1, with D possibly TRBD1 on 6 matching bases. Germline V gene data show CDR1 as SQVTM and CDR2 as ANQGSEA. Trimming pared 7 bases from V and 6 bases from J, leaving 19 bases between. The CDR3 is made up of 14 amino acids. CDR3 loop: CSGLGASGINEQFF. The CDR3 DNA sequence: TGCAGCGGACTGGGGGCTTCGGGGATCAATGAGCAGTTCTTC.

The V gene is TRBV3-1, the J gene TRBJ2-1, with D possibly TRBD2 on 5 matching bases. The V gene lost 4 bases and the J gene lost 7 bases, with 20 bases spanning the gap. This CDR3 spans 16 amino acids. CDR1 is LGHDT and CDR2 is YNNKEL in the germline V gene (reference sequence). The CDR3 loop is CASSLEAASRWNEQFF. The CDR3, as DNA: TGTGCCAGCAGCCTCGAAGCGGCCTCCAGGTGGAATGAGCAGTTCTTC.

The rearrangement joins TRBV4-1 to TRBJ1-5, with 7 bases identical to TRBD1. V was pared by 2 bases and J by 4 bases, with 5 bases of the junction left unmatched. The CDR3 totals 15 residues. Germline V CDR1 and CDR2: MGHRA, YSYEKL. The CDR3 nucleotides read TGCGCCAGCAGCCAACAGGGGGTGAGGAATCAGCCCCAGCATTTT. Residues: CASSQQGVRNQPQHF.

This chain links TRBV7-9 with TRBJ1-5, with D perhaps matching TRBD1 (5 bases). Germline values: CDR1 SEHNR, CDR2 FQNEAQ (reference sequence). The V end lost 2 bases, the J end lost 13 bases, and 12 bases lay between the germline ends. This CDR3 region has 12 residues. CDR3 sequence (DNA): TGTGCCAGCAGCTTAAAGGACAAAGGGCAGCATTTT. Amino acids: CASSLKDKGQHF.

V gene TRBV10-1 combines with J gene TRBJ1-1; D is possibly TRBD1 (6 bases). V was trimmed by 4 bases and J by 3 bases, leaving 12 bases between them. The V gene's germline CDR1 is WNHNN and CDR2 SYGVQD (reference sequence). The CDR3 loop spans 14 amino acids. The CDR3 region has the DNA TGCGCCAGCAGTGCATCCAAGGGGGACACTGAAGCTTTCTTT. Protein product: CASSASKGDTEAFF.

In this sample, this clonotype turned up a few times. The CDR3, as DNA: TGTGCCACCAGTGATTCGGGCGGGGGATCCTACGAGCAGTACTTC. Translated, it gives CATSDSGGGSYEQYF. The rearrangement links TRBV24-1 to TRBJ2-7, with TRBD2 matching over 7 bases. The germline V gene has CDR1 KGHDR and CDR2 SFDVKD. The V gene end was trimmed by 2 bases and the J gene end by 1 base; junction bases not matched to a gene: 4. The CDR3 contains 15 residues.

The CDR3 spells CASSTGGTGELFF. The DNA of the CDR3 is TGTGCCAGCAGTACAGGGGGCACCGGGGAGCTGTTTTTT. This chain joins TRBV6-6 and TRBJ2-2; 8 bases agree with TRBD1. Trimming cost V 5 bases and J 4 bases; bases outside gene matches: 0. The CDR3 length is 13 residues. Germline CDR1 reads MNHNY; CDR2 reads SVGAGI (reference sequence).